Below are 28 T cell receptor beta chains sequenced from a single sample in a study of brain T cells in children with intractable seizures. Assay: immunoSEQ multiplex PCR; the TCRdb copy retains only in-frame clones and omits some. Among about 340,000 clones listed, 93% were seen once. Documented time point: blood from clinic visit 5 months post-surgery; TSC patient then seizure free. Sequences were derived from peripheral blood, sampled more than 4 months after surgery. These receptor sequences come from a boy in the first two years of life with tuberous sclerosis and intractable seizures.

The rearrangement links TRBV29-1 to TRBJ1-2; 8 nucleotides line up with TRBD1. Germline CDR1 reads SQVTM; CDR2 reads ANQGSEA. V dropped 4 bases and J dropped 7; count of bases not matched to a gene: 8. The CDR3 has 13 amino acids. In nucleotides, the CDR3 is TGCAGCGTTGCCCAGCAGGGGGCGGGTGGCTACACCTTC. Protein sequence: CSVAQQGAGGYTF. Supplemented by reference TRBV29-1 and TRBJ1-2, the full variable domain reads SAVISQKPSRDICQRGTSLTIQCQVDSQVTMMFWYRQQPGQSLTLIATANQGSEATYESGFVIDKFPISRPNLTFSTLTVSNMSPEDSSIYLCSVAQQGAGGYTFGSGTRLTVV.

This rearrangement joins TRBV2 to TRBJ1-2; D ambiguous. From germline, CDR1 is SNHLY and CDR2 FYNNEI. The V gene lost 6 bases and the J gene lost 3 bases, with 5 bases spanning the gap. The CDR3 is 11 amino acids. The CDR3 region is CASRTHYGYTF. CDR3 in DNA: TGTGCCAGCAGGACGCACTATGGCTACACCTTC.

V is TRBV12-3 or TRBV12-4 and J is TRBJ2-3, with D tentatively TRBD1 (6 bases). V lost 4 bases and J 6 bases, leaving 11 bases between the germline ends. The CDR3 runs to 13 residues. In nucleotides, the CDR3 is TGTGCCAGCAGTTGGGACACGGCTGATACGCAGTATTTT. This gives the protein CASSWDTADTQYF.

The rearrangement links TRBV7-3 to TRBJ2-7; D not certain. Trimming left V 3 bases short and J 2 bases short, with 8 bases between. Germline CDR1 SGHTA, CDR2 FQGTGA. The CDR3 length is 13 residues. Here the CDR3 reads CASSLFQPYEQYF. Written as DNA, the CDR3 is TGTGCCAGCAGCTTGTTCCAGCCCTACGAGCAGTACTTC.

The rearrangement uses TRBV24-1 and TRBJ2-5, with D uncertain. Germline V gene data show CDR1 as KGHDR and CDR2 as SFDVKD. The CDR3 sequence is 13 residues long. Trimming pared 1 base from V and 3 bases from J, leaving 5 bases between. The CDR3 DNA sequence: TGTGCCACCAGTGATTTATCAGAAGAGACCCAGTACTTC. Its translation: CATSDLSEETQYF.

The chain has TRBV5-1 and TRBJ1-2, with 11 bases matching TRBD1. The junction had 14 bases not matched to a gene; V was cut back by 4 bases and J by 3 bases. CDR1 SGHRS and CDR2 YFSETQ come from the germline V gene. The CDR3 loop spans 18 amino acids. The CDR3 nucleotides are TGCGCCAGCAGCGATACTATCGGACAGGGGGCGAGGGACTATGGCTACACCTTC. Its protein is CASSDTIGQGARDYGYTF.

This clone has only one observation. The gene calls are TRBV7-3 and TRBJ2-5; the D gene is possibly TRBD2 (5 bases). The CDR3 has 14 amino acids. From germline, CDR1 is SGHTA and CDR2 FQGTGA. The V gene lost 6 bases and the J gene lost 3 bases, with 14 bases spanning the gap. CDR3 DNA: TGTGCCAGCAGGTATAGGATGCGGGAAGAGACCCAGTACTTC. Protein: CASRYRMREETQYF.

This clone was detected once. The chain links TRBV25-1 to TRBJ2-3; tentatively, D is TRBD1 or TRBD2 (5 bases each). V lost 1 base, J lost 4 bases, and 15 bases lay in between. The germline gives CDR1 MGHDK, CDR2 SYGVNS. This CDR3 comprises 16 residues. The CDR3 protein is CASSESRAGQADTQYF. In DNA, the CDR3 is TGTGCCAGCAGTGAATCGAGGGCAGGGCAGGCAGATACGCAGTATTTT. The variable domain in full, with the rest retrieved from reference TRBV25-1 and TRBJ2-3, is EADIYQTPRYLVIGTGKKITLECSQTMGHDKMYWYQQDPGMELHLIHYSYGVNSTEKGDLSSESTVSRIRTEHFPLTLESARPSHTSQYLCASSESRAGQADTQYFGPGTRLTVL.

The V call is TRBV7-9, the J call TRBJ2-1; 15 bases line up with TRBD2. The CDR3 runs 15 residues. Germline V CDR1 and CDR2: SEHNR, FQNEAQ (reference sequence). V gave up 6 bases and J gave up 7 bases; unmatched junction bases: 4. The CDR3 nucleotides read TGTGCCAGCAGAGGGACTAGCGGGGGGCCGAATGAGCAGTTCTTC. Its protein product is CASRGTSGGPNEQFF. The whole variable domain, remainder taken from reference TRBV7-9 and TRBJ2-1, is DTGVSQNPRHKITKRGQNVTFRCDPISEHNRLYWYRQTLGQGPEFLTYFQNEAQLEKSRLLSDRFSAERPKGSFSTLEIQRTEQGDSAMYLCASRGTSGGPNEQFFGPGTRLTVL.

Here the CDR3 reads CASSDGRNNSPLHF. The CDR3 DNA is TGTGCCAGCAGTGACGGGAGAAATAATTCACCCCTCCACTTT. The rearrangement uses TRBV6-4 and TRBJ1-6; unclear D gene. V gave up 2 bases and J gave up 5 bases, with 7 bases separating them. The CDR3 is made up of 14 amino acids. Germline loops: CDR1 MRHNA, CDR2 SNTAGT.

The chain links TRBV4-1 to TRBJ1-5, with 10 bases aligning to TRBD1. Germline-derived CDR1 and CDR2 are MGHRA and YSYEKL. V lost 4 bases and J lost 2; bases outside the gene matches: 5. This CDR3 is built from 16 residues. Here the CDR3 reads CASSPSGTGGNQPQHF. The CDR3 DNA sequence: TGCGCCAGCAGCCCAAGCGGGACAGGGGGCAATCAGCCCCAGCATTTT.

The V gene is TRBV5-1, the J gene TRBJ2-7, with TRBD1 identical over 9 bases. After removal of 3 bases from V and 5 bases from J, the junction contained 6 bases not matched to a gene. From germline, CDR1 is SGHRS and CDR2 YFSETQ. This CDR3 spans 14 amino acids. CDR3 amino acids: CASSWGQGSHEQYF. The CDR3 DNA follows: TGCGCCAGCAGCTGGGGACAGGGTTCCCACGAGCAGTACTTC.

The rearrangement links TRBV7-9 to TRBJ2-5; D is tentatively TRBD1 or TRBD2 (6 bases each). CDR1 is SEHNR and CDR2 is FQNEAQ in the germline V gene (reference sequence). V was trimmed by 8 bases and J by 7 bases, leaving 26 bases between them. The CDR3 length is 16 residues. CDR3 region: CASRPGEGGNKRTQYF. The CDR3 bases are TGTGCCAGCCGTCCAGGGGAAGGAGGGAACAAGAGGACCCAGTACTTC.

The rearrangement joins TRBV9 to TRBJ2-2; D gene unclear. Between the trimmed V and J ends, which lost 3 bases and 4 bases, there was a span of 13 bases. The CDR3 has 15 residues. The germline V gene encodes CDR1 SGDLS and CDR2 YYNGEE. In nucleotides, the CDR3 is TGTGCCAGCAGCGCGTTCTGGAACCTCACCGGGGAGCTGTTTTTT. Translation gives CASSAFWNLTGELFF.

The J gene is TRBJ2-3, the V gene TRBV30, with a possible D match to TRBD1 (5 bases). Trimming stripped 8 bases from V and 0 bases from J, with 12 bases between. The CDR3 is made up of 13 amino acids. In germline, CDR1 is GTSNPN, CDR2 SVGIG (reference sequence). CDR3 protein: CARTGPSTDTQYF. In DNA form, the CDR3 reads TGTGCCCGAACAGGACCTAGCACAGATACGCAGTATTTT. Full variable domain (remainder filled in from reference TRBV30 and TRBJ2-3): SQTIHQWPATLVQPVGSPLSLECTVEGTSNPNLYWYRQAAGRGLQLLFYSVGIGQISSEVPQNLSASRPQDRQFILSSKKLLLSDSGFYLCARTGPSTDTQYFGPGTRLTVL.

The gene calls are TRBV9 and TRBJ1-3; D not resolved. The length of the CDR3 is 14 residues. Germline CDR1 reads SGDLS; CDR2 reads YYNGEE. V shed 5 bases and J shed 2 bases, with 11 bases lying between them. CDR3 amino acids: CASSNTVAGNTIYF. The CDR3 nucleotides are TGTGCCAGCAGTAATACAGTCGCTGGAAACACCATATATTTT.

This clone occurred a few times. V and J are TRBV5-5 and TRBJ1-1; no firm D call. Germline V gives CDR1 SGHKS, CDR2 YYEKEE (reference sequence). The CDR3 has 14 amino acids. Trimming shortened V by 0 bases and J by 0 bases, and 6 bases separated the two germline ends. For the CDR3, the DNA is TGTGCCAGCAGCTTGGAGGGATTGAACACTGAAGCTTTCTTT. The encoded protein is CASSLEGLNTEAFF.

This clone has only one observation. The rearrangement joins TRBV19 to TRBJ1-1, with D perhaps matching TRBD1 (6 bases). Trimming stripped 5 bases from V and 4 bases from J, with 14 bases between. Germline CDR1 is LNHDA and CDR2 is SQIVND (reference sequence). The CDR3 loop spans 14 amino acids. The CDR3 DNA reads as TGTGCCAGTAGTCCCCAGGGGATAGGCACTGAAGCTTTCTTT. Its protein is CASSPQGIGTEAFF.

The gene calls are TRBV27 and TRBJ2-7, with D possibly TRBD2 on 6 matching bases. The V gene lost 6 bases and the J gene lost 1 base, with 13 bases spanning the gap. Germline-derived CDR1 and CDR2 are MNHEY and SMNVEV (reference sequence). The CDR3 consists of 14 residues. The CDR3 DNA sequence: TGTGCCAGCAGACCGGGAGTTTGGTCCTACGAGCAGTACTTC. This encodes CASRPGVWSYEQYF.

V is TRBV6-5 and J is TRBJ2-7; 7 bases map to TRBD1. Losses at the gene ends were 8 bases for V and 2 bases for J; bases not matched to a gene: 3. Germline lookup yields CDR1 MNHEY and CDR2 SVGAGI. The CDR3 extends over 12 amino acids. The CDR3 sequence: CASGDRTYEQYF. The CDR3 DNA sequence: TGTGCCAGCGGGGACAGAACCTACGAGCAGTACTTC.

J is TRBJ2-1 and V is TRBV7-3, with D perhaps matching TRBD1 or TRBD2 (5 bases each). Germline CDR1 reads SGHTA; CDR2 reads FQGTGA. Trimming left V 1 base short and J 9 bases short, with 19 bases between. The CDR3 length is 16 residues. DNA of the CDR3: TGTGCCAGCAGCTTAAATGGGGGTCTACCCTCGAGTGAGCAGTTCTTC. Protein: CASSLNGGLPSSEQFF.

The chain joins TRBV7-9 to TRBJ2-3, with D possibly matching TRBD1 (6 bases). This CDR3 is built from 14 residues. V was shortened by 4 bases and J by 2 bases, with 10 bases between the two germline ends. Looked up from germline, CDR1 is SEHNR and CDR2 is FQNEAQ (reference sequence). The CDR3 nucleotides read TGTGCCAGCAGCTCCTGGGACAACACAGATACGCAGTATTTT. It translates to CASSSWDNTDTQYF.

The gene calls are TRBV7-3 and TRBJ1-5, with 9 bases aligning to TRBD1. Germline loops: CDR1 SGHTA, CDR2 FQGTGA. The CDR3 has 16 residues. Losses at the gene ends were 3 bases for V and 3 bases for J; bases not matched to a gene: 6. The CDR3 sequence is CASSFDRGSPNQPQHF. For the CDR3, the DNA is TGTGCCAGCAGCTTCGACAGGGGGTCTCCCAATCAGCCCCAGCATTTT.

The rearrangement uses TRBV4-2 and TRBJ2-3; D is possibly TRBD2 (6 bases). The CDR3 length is 16 residues. The V end was cut by 1 base, the J end by 0 bases, with 11 bases between. Germline CDR1 reads LGHNA; CDR2 reads YNFKEQ. Here the CDR3 DNA reads TGTGCCAGCAGCCAAGCGGCGGGGAGTAGCACAGATACGCAGTATTTT. Translated: CASSQAAGSSTDTQYF.

The chain joins TRBV30 to TRBJ2-1; D is possibly TRBD2 (6 bases). The V and J ends lost 1 base and 10 bases respectively, with 8 bases between them. The CDR3 consists of 11 residues. Germline lookup yields CDR1 GTSNPN and CDR2 SVGIG (reference sequence). Here the CDR3 DNA reads TGTGCCTGGAGTGATCGGGGGGAGCAGTTCTTC. Protein product: CAWSDRGEQFF.

The chain employs TRBV30 and TRBJ1-6; TRBD1 is a possible D gene (5 bases). The length of the CDR3 is 13 residues. From germline, CDR1 is GTSNPN and CDR2 SVGIG (reference sequence). The ends were cut back, 2 bases at V and 7 bases at J, with 9 bases in the middle. This CDR3 reads CAWSPGYNSPLHF. For the CDR3, the DNA is TGTGCCTGGAGTCCAGGGTACAATTCACCCCTCCACTTT.

This sequence joins TRBV6-5 and TRBJ2-7, with 9 bases identical to TRBD1. Losses at the gene ends were 5 bases for V and 1 base for J; bases not matched to a gene: 6. The germline V gene encodes CDR1 MNHEY and CDR2 SVGAGI. CDR3 length equals 15 residues. The CDR3 sequence: CASSRSGTGSYEQYF. CDR3 DNA: TGTGCCAGCAGTAGATCCGGGACAGGGTCCTACGAGCAGTACTTC.

The rearrangement joins TRBV12-5 to TRBJ2-3; D not certain. The germline V and J ends were trimmed by 4 bases and 2 bases, with 10 bases remaining between them. Germline CDR1 reads LGHNT; CDR2 reads FRNRAP. The CDR3 loop spans 14 amino acids. CDR3 nucleotides: TGTGCTAGTGGTTCTTGGACCTTCACAGATACGCAGTATTTT. This translates into CASGSWTFTDTQYF.